Listed here are 12 T cell receptor beta chains from one sample, sequenced in a study of post-analysis software for immune sequencing data. These receptors' antigens are unknown. TCR beta cDNA libraries included unique molecular identifiers. One entry per CDR3 protein, called by TCRdb with MiXCR from the PCR reads. The sample consists of roughly 800,000 distinct CDR3 sequences, approximately 53% of them appearing once. Findings and caveats of the study: There were five or six TRBV segments more frequent in patients than controls, and TRBV5-6, TRBV5-1 and TRBV20-1 were among them.

The sample taken for sequencing was blood. The receptors originated from a girl aged 10 to 17 with multiple sclerosis.

This chain connects TRBV5-1 to TRBJ2-5; tentative D call: TRBD2 (6 bases). Trimming removed 0 bases from V and 1 base from J, with 10 bases in between. The CDR3 totals 15 residues. Germline V CDR1 and CDR2: SGHRS, YFSETQ. The CDR3 region is CASSLVRDFQETQYF. The CDR3 DNA reads TGCGCCAGCAGCTTGGTCCGGGACTTCCAAGAGACCCAGTACTTC.

In its sample, this clonotype was seen a few times. The CDR3 DNA reads as TGCAGCGTTGACATCACACGGGGGGATCAGCCCCAGCATTTT. It codes for CSVDITRGDQPQHF. The chain combines TRBV29-1 with TRBJ1-5; a weak D match, TRBD1 (5 bases). V lost 3 bases and J 5 bases, leaving 14 bases between the germline ends. The CDR3 has 14 amino acids. Germline CDR1 is SQVTM and CDR2 is ANQGSEA.

The chain joins TRBV20-1 to TRBJ1-6; 9 nucleotides align to TRBD1. V was pared by 6 bases and J by 7 bases, with 7 bases of the junction left unmatched. CDR3 length: 14 amino acids. Germline V gene sequence: CDR1 DFQATT, CDR2 SNEGSKA (reference sequence). The CDR3 sequence: CSALSGQGNSPLHF. CDR3 bases: TGCAGTGCCTTATCGGGACAGGGCAATTCACCCCTCCACTTT.

The chain carries TRBV28 and TRBJ2-7; possible D gene TRBD2, 7 bases. The CDR3 contains 15 residues. The V gene lost 3 bases and the J gene lost 2 bases, with 14 bases spanning the gap. Per germline, CDR1 MDHEN and CDR2 SYDVKM. CDR3 sequence reads: CASSFGTNRAYEQYF. CDR3 coding DNA: TGTGCCAGCAGTTTCGGGACTAACAGGGCCTACGAGCAGTACTTC.

The CDR3 DNA is TGCAGTGCTGGACGACCGGGACCGAGCTCCTACGAGCAGTACTTC. Translating it yields CSAGRPGPSSYEQYF. V is TRBV20-1 and J is TRBJ2-7; D is perhaps TRBD1 or TRBD2 (5 bases each). CDR3 length equals 15 residues. CDR1 and CDR2 (germline): DFQATT, SNEGSKA (reference sequence). V dropped 5 bases and J dropped 0 bases, with 17 bases sitting between them.

The V and J genes are TRBV29-1 and TRBJ2-3; TRBD1 might be the D (5 bases). Germline lookup yields CDR1 SQVTM and CDR2 ANQGSEA. This CDR3 has 12 residues. Deletions cut 6 bases from V and 2 bases from J, with 9 bases between. The CDR3: CSVVGHTDTQYF. As DNA, the CDR3 is TGCAGCGTGGTCGGACACACAGATACGCAGTATTTT.

J is TRBJ2-5 and V is TRBV7-6; 8 bases are a match to TRBD2. With 1 base clipped from V and 2 bases from J, the junction kept 6 bases outside the gene matches. CDR3 size: 16 residues. CDR1 and CDR2 (germline): SGHVS, FNYEAQ. CDR3 DNA: TGTGCCAGCAGCTTAGACAAGCGGGAGAGGCAAGAGACCCAGTACTTC. Its translation: CASSLDKRERQETQYF.

V and J are TRBV7-9 and TRBJ2-1; the D call may be TRBD1 or TRBD2 (5 bases each). The J call may be wrong; the DNA end is better matched by TRBJ2-7. Looked up from germline, CDR1 is SEHNR and CDR2 is FQNEAQ (reference sequence). This CDR3 contains 16 residues. In DNA, the CDR3 is TGTGCCAGCAGCTCAACCTACGGGGACGAGGACTTTCGGCAGTACTTC. As protein: CASSSTYGDEDFRQYF.

The chain carries TRBV19 and TRBJ1-2, with TRBD1 matching over 7 bases. The CDR3 runs 15 residues. Unmatched junction bases numbered 8, after V lost 7 bases and J lost 0 bases. Germline V gene data show CDR1 as LNHDA and CDR2 as SQIVND (reference sequence). CDR3 sequence (DNA): TGTGCCAGTATTGGGACAGCTATATCTAACTATGGCTACACCTTC. Translating it yields CASIGTAISNYGYTF.

This sequence joins TRBV6-5 and TRBJ2-7; D is possibly TRBD1 or TRBD2 (5 bases each). The V end was cut by 0 bases, the J end by 4 bases, with 16 bases between. CDR3 length: 16 residues. Germline V gene sequence: CDR1 MNHEY, CDR2 SVGAGI. The CDR3 bases are TGTGCCAGCAGTTACTCGTCCGACGGGACCCCATACGAGCAGTACTTC. Protein product: CASSYSSDGTPYEQYF.

This clonotype was detected a few times. The chain joins TRBV11-2 to TRBJ2-3; the match to TRBD2 covers 8 bases. The CDR3 covers 15 residues. CDR1 and CDR2 from the germline V gene are SGHAT and FQNNGV. V dropped 1 base and J dropped 7; count of bases not matched to a gene: 7. CDR3 DNA: TGTGCCAGCAGCTTAGCGGCCAGCGGGGGTAATACGCAGTATTTT. Translation: CASSLAASGGNTQYF.

This sequence joins TRBV18 and TRBJ1-5; 7 nucleotides agree with TRBD1. Germline V gene sequence: CDR1 KGHSH, CDR2 LQKENI. This CDR3 has 15 residues. V dropped 3 bases and J dropped 3; count of bases not matched to a gene: 5. The CDR3 here is CASSPSQGNNQPQHF. The CDR3 DNA follows: TGTGCCAGCTCACCGTCACAGGGGAACAATCAGCCCCAGCATTTT.